This TCR beta chain was retrieved from a study of T cells in Graves' hyperthyroidism and ophthalmopathy (dated by TCRdb to the late 2010s). Looking at the study overall: Peripheral blood was sampled at the time of initial diagnosis, prior to any treatment. Prospective prediction of ophthalmopathy was tested in an independent validation cohort of about 19 hyperthyroidism patients and roughly 16 patients who later progressed to ophthalmopathy. For training and testing, the 80 to 100 patients in the discovery cohort were randomly divided in a 7:3 ratio. A discovery cohort of 95 to 100 patients, about 40 with Graves' ophthalmopathy and 55 to 60 with stable Graves' hyperthyroidism, was used to find distinguishing TCR V-J signatures. According to the paper, TCR Vbeta CDR3 sequencing was carried out on about 140 peripheral blood samples, which came from fewer than 50 ophthalmopathy, around 75 hyperthyroidism and approximately 17 progressor patients. Thyroid tissue and blood T-cell repertoires from about 6 Graves' hyperthyroidism patients were also compared in the study. Following sampling, methimazole starting at 30 mg daily was given to hyperthyroidism patients, and high-dose intravenous methylprednisolone was given to ophthalmopathy patients. The paper's findings and limits, for the study overall: In validation, the model predicted progression to ophthalmopathy with around 71% sensitivity and approximately 74% specificity, a median of 6.5 months before onset. No statistical method was used to fix the sample size in advance, and group allocation was not hidden from the investigators. Ophthalmopathy was separated from stable hyperthyroidism by a 13 V-J signature model, with around 90% sensitivity and roughly 81% specificity obtained in cross-validation and 80%/75% obtained in testing. Most expanded thyroid clonotypes (frequency above 0.001) were also detected in blood, a finding suggesting that blood repertoires may reflect thyroid immune responses.

The TCR beta CDR3 regions were amplified from RNA transcripts. A first-round RT-PCR of the TCR CDR3 used the HTBI primer set with the Qiagen OneStep RT-PCR kit. Libraries were constructed in a second round of multiplex PCR, after which size selection and purification were carried out. Paired-end sequencing of the libraries was performed with 100 bp reads on an Illumina HiSeq2000. Concerning the study's data processing: Raw data were processed with SOAPnuke, discarding reads with adapters, uncalled bases, mean Phred below 15, or no exact constant-primer or identifier match. COPE v1.2.5 was used to merge high-quality paired reads, and clonotypes were defined as unique nucleotide sequences. MiTCR v1.1 was used to align clonotypes to the IMGT TRBV, TRBD and TRBJ reference segments. Only V-J combinations with frequency above 0.0001, covering roughly 99% of repertoires, were analysed. A TCS score was defined as the ratio between F50 (clonal expansion) and ExV (chaos), using BLOSUM62-based TCRdist between CDR3 peptides within each V-J. Welch's t-statistics and random forest reduced 500 to 650 V-J features to fewer than 15, which were used in a naive Bayes classifier (R e1071). The public reads were reanalyzed by TCRdb: fastp trimming at Q25, MiXCR alignment, in-frame beta chains only. A single entry per CDR3 protein holds the most common genes and DNA from its merged rows. TCRdb, not the authors, supplied the V and J calls. Recorded for this sample are approximately 720,000 distinct CDR3 sequences; under 20% of them occurred a single time. In total, the top ten clones hold around 17% of the sample.

This clonotype was detected many times. Its antigen remains unidentified. It has no much larger one-base neighbor in the sample; base qualities were not kept. Hyperthyroidism patients were newly diagnosed, with disease duration under 2 months, and aged 18 to 65 years. Any patient with an uncontrolled infection, another autoimmune disease, pregnancy or lactation was excluded. Diagnoses were established on the basis of clinical symptoms, serum thyroxine and TRAb, thyroid ultrasound, and orbital computed tomography. Blood from progressor patients was drawn when they were first diagnosed with hyperthyroidism, before any ophthalmopathy symptoms appeared. Ficoll-Paque density gradient centrifugation was used to isolate PBMCs from around 10 ml of fresh peripheral blood. Progressor patients were first diagnosed with Graves' hyperthyroidism and then developed ophthalmopathy during follow-up. Total RNA was extracted with Trizol reagent, and quality was checked on an Agilent 2100 Bioanalyzer.

In the germline V gene, CDR1 corresponds to SGHRS and CDR2 to YFSETQ. The CDR3 runs 16 amino acids, cysteine and phenylalanine included. Left in the record is the CDR3 DNA by itself, 48 bases read in frame from the first base. Trimming leaves V shorter by 4 bases and J shorter by 0 bases, with the junction holding 6 bases beyond the gene matches. In this chain, TRBV5-1 is recombined with TRBJ1-4; 7 nucleotides in the junction match TRBD1. The sample was blood. This TCR derives from a woman between 50 and 59 years old with Graves' hyperthyroidism that later progressed to Graves' ophthalmopathy. The CDR3 protein is CASSHRDSATNEKLFF. The DNA reads as follows: TGCGCCAGCAGCCACCGGGACAGCGCAACTAATGAAAAACTGTTTTTT.